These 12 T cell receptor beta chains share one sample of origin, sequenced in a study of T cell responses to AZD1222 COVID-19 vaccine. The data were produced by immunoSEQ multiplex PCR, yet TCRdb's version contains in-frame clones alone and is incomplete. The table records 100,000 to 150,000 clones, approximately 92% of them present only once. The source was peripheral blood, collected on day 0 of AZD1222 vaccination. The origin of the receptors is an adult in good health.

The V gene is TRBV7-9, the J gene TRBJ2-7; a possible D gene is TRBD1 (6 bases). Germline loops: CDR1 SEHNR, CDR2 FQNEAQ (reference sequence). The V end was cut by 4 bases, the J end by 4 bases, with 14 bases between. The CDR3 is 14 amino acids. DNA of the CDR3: TGTGCCAGCAGCTCCCCAGGGGTCGCTTACGAGCAGTACTTC. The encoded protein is CASSSPGVAYEQYF.

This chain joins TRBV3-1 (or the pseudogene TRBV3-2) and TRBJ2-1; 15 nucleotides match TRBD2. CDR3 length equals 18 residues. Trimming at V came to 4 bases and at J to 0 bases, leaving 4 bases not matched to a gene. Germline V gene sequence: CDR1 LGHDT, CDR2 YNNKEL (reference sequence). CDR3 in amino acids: CASSPGLAGGFSYNEQFF. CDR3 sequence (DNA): TGTGCCAGCAGCCCGGGACTAGCGGGAGGATTCTCCTACAATGAGCAGTTCTTC.

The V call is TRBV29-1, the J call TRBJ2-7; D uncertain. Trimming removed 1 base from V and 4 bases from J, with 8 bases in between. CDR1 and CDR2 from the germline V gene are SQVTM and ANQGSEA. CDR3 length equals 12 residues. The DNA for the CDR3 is TGCAGCGTTGAAGGAGGCGGTTACGAGCAGTACTTC. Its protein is CSVEGGGYEQYF.

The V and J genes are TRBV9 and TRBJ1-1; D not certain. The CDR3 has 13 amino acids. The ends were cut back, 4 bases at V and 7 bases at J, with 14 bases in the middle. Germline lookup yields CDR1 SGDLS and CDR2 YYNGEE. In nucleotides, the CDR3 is TGTGCCAGCAGCCAAGAGGTGGGGAGTGAAGCTTTCTTT. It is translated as CASSQEVGSEAFF.

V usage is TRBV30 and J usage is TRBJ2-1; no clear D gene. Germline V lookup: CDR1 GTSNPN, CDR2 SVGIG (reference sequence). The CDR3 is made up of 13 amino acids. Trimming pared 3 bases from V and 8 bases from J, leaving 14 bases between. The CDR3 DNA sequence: TGTGCCTGGAGCGCCGGATTAGCTGATGAGCAGTTCTTC. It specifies CAWSAGLADEQFF.

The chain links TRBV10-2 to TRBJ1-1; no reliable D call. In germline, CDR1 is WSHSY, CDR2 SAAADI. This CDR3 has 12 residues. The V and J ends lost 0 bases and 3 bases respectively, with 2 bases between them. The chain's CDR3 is CASSESDTEAFF. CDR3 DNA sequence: TGCGCCAGCAGTGAGTCCGACACTGAAGCTTTCTTT.

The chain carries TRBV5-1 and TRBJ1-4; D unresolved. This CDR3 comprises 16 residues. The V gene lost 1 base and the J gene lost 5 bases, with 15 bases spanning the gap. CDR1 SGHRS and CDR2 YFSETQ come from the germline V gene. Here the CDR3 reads CASSLSAATSNEKLFF. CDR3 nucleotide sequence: TGCGCCAGCAGCTTGTCGGCGGCCACGTCGAATGAAAAACTGTTTTTT.

The CDR3 is CASSLAGDPHLPSQYF. The CDR3 DNA is TGTGCCAGCAGCTTAGCGGGGGACCCGCACCTCCCATCGCAGTACTTC. The chain combines TRBV7-2 with TRBJ2-7; D is perhaps TRBD1 or TRBD2 (5 bases each). The V and J ends lost 0 bases and 9 bases respectively, with 21 bases between them. Germline CDR1 is SGHTA and CDR2 is FQGNSA. The CDR3 has 16 residues.

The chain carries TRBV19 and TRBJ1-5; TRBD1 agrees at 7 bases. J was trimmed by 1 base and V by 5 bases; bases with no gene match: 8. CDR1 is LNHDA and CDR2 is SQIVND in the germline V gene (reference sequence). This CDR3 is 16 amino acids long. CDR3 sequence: CASSAGRDRSNQPQHF. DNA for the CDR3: TGTGCCAGTAGTGCCGGACGGGACAGAAGCAATCAGCCCCAGCATTTT.

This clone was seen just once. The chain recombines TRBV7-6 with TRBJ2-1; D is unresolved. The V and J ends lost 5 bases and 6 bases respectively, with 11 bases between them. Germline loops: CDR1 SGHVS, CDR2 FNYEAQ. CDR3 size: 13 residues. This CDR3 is CASSPVGGNEQFF. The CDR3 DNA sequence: TGTGCCAGCAGCCCAGTGGGTGGCAATGAGCAGTTCTTC. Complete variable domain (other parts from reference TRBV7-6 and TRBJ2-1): GAGVSQSPRYKVTKRGQDVALRCDPISGHVSLYWYRQALGQGPEFLTYFNYEAQQDKSGLPNDRFSAERPEGSISTLTIQRTEQRDSAMYRCASSPVGGNEQFFGPGTRLTVL.

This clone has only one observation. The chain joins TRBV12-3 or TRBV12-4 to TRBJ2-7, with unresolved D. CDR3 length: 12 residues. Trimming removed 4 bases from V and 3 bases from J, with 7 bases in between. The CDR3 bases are TGTGCCAGCAGTTCTCTTGGCTACGAGCAGTACTTC. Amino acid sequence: CASSSLGYEQYF.

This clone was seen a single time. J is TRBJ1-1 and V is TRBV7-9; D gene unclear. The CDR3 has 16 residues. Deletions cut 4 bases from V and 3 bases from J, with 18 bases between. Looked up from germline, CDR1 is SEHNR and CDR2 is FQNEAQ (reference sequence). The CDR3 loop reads CASSSTVGPWDTEAFF. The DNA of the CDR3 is TGTGCCAGCAGCTCAACGGTTGGGCCCTGGGACACTGAAGCTTTCTTT.